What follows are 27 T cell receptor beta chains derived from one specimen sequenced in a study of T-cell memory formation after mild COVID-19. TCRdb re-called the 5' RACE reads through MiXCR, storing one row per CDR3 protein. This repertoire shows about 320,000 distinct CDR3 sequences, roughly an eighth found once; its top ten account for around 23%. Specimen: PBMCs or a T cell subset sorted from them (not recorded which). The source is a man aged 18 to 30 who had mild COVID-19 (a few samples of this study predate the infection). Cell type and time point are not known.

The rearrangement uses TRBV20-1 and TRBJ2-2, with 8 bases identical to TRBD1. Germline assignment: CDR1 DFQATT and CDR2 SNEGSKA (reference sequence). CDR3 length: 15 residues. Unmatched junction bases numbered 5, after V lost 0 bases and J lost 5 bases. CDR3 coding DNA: TGCAGTGCTAGAGATAGGGACAGGCCTACCGGGGAGCTGTTTTTT. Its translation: CSARDRDRPTGELFF.

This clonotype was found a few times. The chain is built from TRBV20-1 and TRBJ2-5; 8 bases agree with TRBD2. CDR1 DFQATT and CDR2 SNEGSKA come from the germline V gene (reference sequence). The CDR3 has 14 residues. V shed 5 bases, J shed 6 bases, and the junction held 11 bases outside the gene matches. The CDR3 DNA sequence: TGCAGTGCTTCCGGCGCAGCGGGGGTCAAGACCCAGTACTTC. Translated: CSASGAAGVKTQYF.

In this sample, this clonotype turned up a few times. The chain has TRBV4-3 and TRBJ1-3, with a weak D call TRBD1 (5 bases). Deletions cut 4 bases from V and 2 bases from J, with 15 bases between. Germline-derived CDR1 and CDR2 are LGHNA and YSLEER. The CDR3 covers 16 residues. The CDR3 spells CASSRQLGEPGNTIYF. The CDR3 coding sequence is TGCGCCAGCAGCCGGCAGTTGGGGGAACCTGGAAACACCATATATTTT.

CDR3 sequence: CSARDPPGGSFYEQYF. The CDR3 DNA sequence: TGCAGTGCTAGAGACCCTCCGGGGGGATCCTTCTACGAGCAGTACTTC. This sequence joins TRBV20-1 and TRBJ2-7; 7 positions match TRBD2. The V and J ends lost 0 bases and 3 bases, in that order; junction bases with no gene match: 11. Germline V gene sequence: CDR1 DFQATT, CDR2 SNEGSKA (reference sequence). There are 16 residues in the CDR3.

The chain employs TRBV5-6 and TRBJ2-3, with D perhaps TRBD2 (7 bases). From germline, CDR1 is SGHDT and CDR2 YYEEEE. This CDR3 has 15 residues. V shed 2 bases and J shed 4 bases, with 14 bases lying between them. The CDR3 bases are TGTGCCAGCAGCTTTTCGTGGGGGGGCGCAGATACGCAGTATTTT. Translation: CASSFSWGGADTQYF.

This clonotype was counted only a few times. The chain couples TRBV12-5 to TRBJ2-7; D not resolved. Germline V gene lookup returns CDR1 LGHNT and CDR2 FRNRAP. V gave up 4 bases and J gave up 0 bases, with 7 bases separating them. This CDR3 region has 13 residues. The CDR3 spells CASGSSYSYEQYF. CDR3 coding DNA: TGTGCTAGTGGTTCGTCGTACTCCTACGAGCAGTACTTC. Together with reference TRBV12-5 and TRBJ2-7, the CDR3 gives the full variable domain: DARVTQTPRHKVTEMGQEVTMRCQPILGHNTVFWYRQTMMQGLELLAYFRNRAPLDDSGMPKDRFSAEMPDATLATLKIQPSEPRDSAVYFCASGSSYSYEQYFGPGTRLTVT.

The CDR3 DNA follows: TGTGCCAGCAGCTTCGGGGTGATAGCTTTCTTT. It yields the protein CASSFGVIAFF. V and J are TRBV7-8 and TRBJ1-1; D gene unclear. V lost 3 bases and J lost 10, with 9 bases in between. CDR1 and CDR2 from the germline V gene are SGHVS and FQNEAQ. The CDR3 is made up of 11 amino acids.

The CDR3 DNA reads TGTGCCTGGAGTCCCCAGGTCTATGGCTACACCTTC. This encodes CAWSPQVYGYTF. The rearrangement joins TRBV30 to TRBJ1-2; D gene uncertain. In germline, CDR1 is GTSNPN, CDR2 SVGIG (reference sequence). This CDR3 has 12 residues. Trimming removed 2 bases from V and 4 bases from J, with 8 bases in between.

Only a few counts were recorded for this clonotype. The CDR3 is CASSYTGGPDGYTF. The CDR3 DNA follows: TGTGCCAGCAGTTACACAGGGGGCCCCGACGGCTACACCTTC. The chain uses TRBV12-3 or TRBV12-4 and TRBJ1-2; 9 nucleotides align to TRBD1. After removal of 4 bases from V and 8 bases from J, the junction contained 8 bases not matched to a gene. The CDR3 is made up of 14 amino acids.

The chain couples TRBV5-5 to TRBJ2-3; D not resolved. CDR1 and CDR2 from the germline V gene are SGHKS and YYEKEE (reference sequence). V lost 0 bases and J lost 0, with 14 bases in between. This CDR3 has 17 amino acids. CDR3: CASSLVVQTASTDTQYF. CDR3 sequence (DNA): TGTGCCAGCAGCTTGGTTGTCCAGACCGCTAGCACAGATACGCAGTATTTT.

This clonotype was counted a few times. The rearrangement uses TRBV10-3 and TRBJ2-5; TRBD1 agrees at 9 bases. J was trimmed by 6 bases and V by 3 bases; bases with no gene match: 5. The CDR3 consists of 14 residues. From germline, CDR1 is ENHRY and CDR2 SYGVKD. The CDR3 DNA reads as TGTGCCATCAGTGATCAAGGACAGGGGAAGACCCAGTACTTC. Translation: CAISDQGQGKTQYF.

In DNA form, the CDR3 reads TGTGCCAGCAGTTACTCGGCGGATGAAGCTTTCTTT. The encoded protein is CASSYSADEAFF. The chain links TRBV6-2 or TRBV6-3 to TRBJ1-1; D gene uncertain. Deletions cut 0 bases from V and 7 bases from J, with 6 bases between. CDR1 MNHEY and CDR2 SVGEGT come from the germline V gene. The CDR3 runs 12 residues.

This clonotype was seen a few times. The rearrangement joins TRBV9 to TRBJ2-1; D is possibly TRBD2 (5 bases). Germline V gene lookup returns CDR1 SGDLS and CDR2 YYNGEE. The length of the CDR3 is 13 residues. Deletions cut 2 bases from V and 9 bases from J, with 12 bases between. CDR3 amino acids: CASSVDGAGEQFF. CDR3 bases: TGTGCCAGCAGCGTGGACGGTGCGGGTGAGCAGTTCTTC.

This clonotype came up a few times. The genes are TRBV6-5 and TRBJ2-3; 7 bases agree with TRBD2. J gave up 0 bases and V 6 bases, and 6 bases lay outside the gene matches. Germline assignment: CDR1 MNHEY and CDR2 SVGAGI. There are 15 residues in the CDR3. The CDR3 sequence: CASSSHSGSTDTQYF. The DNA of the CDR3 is TGTGCCAGCAGCTCTCATAGCGGGAGCACAGATACGCAGTATTTT.

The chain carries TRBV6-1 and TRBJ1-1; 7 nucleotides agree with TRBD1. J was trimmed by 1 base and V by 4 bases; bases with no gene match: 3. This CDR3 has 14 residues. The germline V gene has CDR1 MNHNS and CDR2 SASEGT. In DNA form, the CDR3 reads TGTGCCAGCAGTGCCCAGGGGGGGAACACTGAAGCTTTCTTT. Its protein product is CASSAQGGNTEAFF.

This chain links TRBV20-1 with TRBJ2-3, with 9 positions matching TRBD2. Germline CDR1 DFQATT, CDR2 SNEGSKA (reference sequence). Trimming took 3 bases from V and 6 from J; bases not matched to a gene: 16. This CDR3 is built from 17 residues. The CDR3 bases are TGCAGTGCTAGTATCTCAAGGCGGGGGGGCACGGGTGATACGCAGTATTTT. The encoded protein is CSASISRRGGTGDTQYF.

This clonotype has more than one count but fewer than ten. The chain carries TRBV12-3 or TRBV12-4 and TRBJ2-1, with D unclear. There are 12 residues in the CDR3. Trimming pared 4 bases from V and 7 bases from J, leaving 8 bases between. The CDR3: CASSSYRNEQFF. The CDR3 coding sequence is TGTGCCAGCAGTTCTTACCGGAATGAGCAGTTCTTC.

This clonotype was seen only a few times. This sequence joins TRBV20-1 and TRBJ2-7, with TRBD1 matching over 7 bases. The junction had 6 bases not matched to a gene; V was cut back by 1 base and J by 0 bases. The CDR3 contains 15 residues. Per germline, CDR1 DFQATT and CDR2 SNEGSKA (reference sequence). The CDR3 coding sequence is TGCAGTGCTAGAGGAGCCGGGACAGCCTCCTACGAGCAGTACTTC. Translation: CSARGAGTASYEQYF.

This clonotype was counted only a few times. CDR3 sequence: CAYIPPGGLNTEAFF. Here the CDR3 DNA reads TGTGCCTACATTCCCCCGGGGGGGCTAAACACTGAAGCTTTCTTT. V usage is TRBV7-9 and J usage is TRBJ1-1; TRBD1 is a possible D gene (6 bases). CDR3 size: 15 residues. Trimming took 11 bases from V and 2 from J, leaving 21 bases between them. The germline V gene has CDR1 SEHNR and CDR2 FQNEAQ (reference sequence).

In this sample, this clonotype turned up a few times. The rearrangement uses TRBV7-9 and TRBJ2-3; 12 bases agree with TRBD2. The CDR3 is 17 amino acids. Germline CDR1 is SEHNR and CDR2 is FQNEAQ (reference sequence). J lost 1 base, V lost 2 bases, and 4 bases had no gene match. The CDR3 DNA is TGTGCCAGCAGCTTACTAGCGGGGGGGCCTGGCACAGATACGCAGTATTTT. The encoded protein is CASSLLAGGPGTDTQYF.

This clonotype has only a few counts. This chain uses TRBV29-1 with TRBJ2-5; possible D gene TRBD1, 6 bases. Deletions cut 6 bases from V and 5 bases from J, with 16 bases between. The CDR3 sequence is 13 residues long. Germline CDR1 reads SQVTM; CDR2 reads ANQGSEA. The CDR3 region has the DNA TGCAGCGTGATTCAGGGGTTTGGGGAGACCCAGTACTTC. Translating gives CSVIQGFGETQYF.

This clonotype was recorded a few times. The CDR3 region has the DNA TGTGCCAGCAGCGTAAGCCGGGGGGGGCAGTTCTTC. Translation: CASSVSRGGQFF. This chain joins TRBV6-2 or TRBV6-3 and TRBJ2-1; 8 bases fit TRBD2. Germline V gene sequence: CDR1 MNHEY, CDR2 SVGEGT. This CDR3 has 12 residues. The ends lost 6 bases at V and 12 bases at J; junction bases unmatched: 7.

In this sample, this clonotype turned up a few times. The CDR3 sequence is CASSQGRVSEQFF. The CDR3 coding sequence is TGCGCCAGCAGCCAAGGGAGGGTTTCTGAGCAGTTCTTC. The V call is TRBV4-3, the J call TRBJ2-1; tentative D call: TRBD2 (6 bases). This CDR3 is 13 amino acids long. Germline CDR1 LGHNA, CDR2 YSLEER. Trimming cost V 1 base and J 9 bases, with 10 bases left between them.

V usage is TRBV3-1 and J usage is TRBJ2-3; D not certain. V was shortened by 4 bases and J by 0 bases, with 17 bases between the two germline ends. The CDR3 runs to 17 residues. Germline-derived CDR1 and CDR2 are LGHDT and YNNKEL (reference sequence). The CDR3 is CASSPGPGRPSTDTQYF. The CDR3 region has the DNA TGTGCCAGCAGCCCAGGACCGGGCAGACCTAGCACAGATACGCAGTATTTT.

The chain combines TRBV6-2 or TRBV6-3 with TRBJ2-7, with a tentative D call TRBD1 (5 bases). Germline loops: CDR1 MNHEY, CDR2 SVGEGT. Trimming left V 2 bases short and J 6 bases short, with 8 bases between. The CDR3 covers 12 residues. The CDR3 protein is CASSYAGLEQYF. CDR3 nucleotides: TGTGCCAGCAGTTACGCAGGGCTCGAGCAGTACTTC.

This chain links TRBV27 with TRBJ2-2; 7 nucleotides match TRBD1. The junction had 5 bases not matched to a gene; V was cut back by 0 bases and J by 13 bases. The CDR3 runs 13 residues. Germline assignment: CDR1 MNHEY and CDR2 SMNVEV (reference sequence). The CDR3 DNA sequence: TGTGCCAGCAGTTTATCAGGGGGCAGCGGGCTGTTTTTT. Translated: CASSLSGGSGLFF.

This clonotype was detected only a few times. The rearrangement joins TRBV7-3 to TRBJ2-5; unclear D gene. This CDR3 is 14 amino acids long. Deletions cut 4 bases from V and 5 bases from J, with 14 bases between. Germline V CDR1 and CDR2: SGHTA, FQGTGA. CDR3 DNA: TGTGCCAGCAGCTCCATTGCCGGAATGGAGACCCAGTACTTC. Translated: CASSSIAGMETQYF. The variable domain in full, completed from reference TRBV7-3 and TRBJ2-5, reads GAGVSQTPSNKVTEKGKYVELRCDPISGHTALYWYRQSLGQGPEFLIYFQGTGAADDSGLPNDRFFAVRPEGSVSTLKIQRTERGDSAVYLCASSSIAGMETQYFGPGTRLLVL.